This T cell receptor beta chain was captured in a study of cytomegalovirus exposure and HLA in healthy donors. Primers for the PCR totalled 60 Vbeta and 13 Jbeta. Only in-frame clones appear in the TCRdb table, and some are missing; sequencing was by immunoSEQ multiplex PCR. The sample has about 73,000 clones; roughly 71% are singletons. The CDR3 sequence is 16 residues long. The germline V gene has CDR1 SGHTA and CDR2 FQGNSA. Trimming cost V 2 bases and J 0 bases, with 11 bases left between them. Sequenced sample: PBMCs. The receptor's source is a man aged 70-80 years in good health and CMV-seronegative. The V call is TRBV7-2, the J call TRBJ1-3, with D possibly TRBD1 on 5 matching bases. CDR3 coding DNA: TGTGCCAGCAGCTTATGGTCAGGGCTCTCTGGAAACACCATATATTTT. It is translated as CASSLWSGLSGNTIYF.